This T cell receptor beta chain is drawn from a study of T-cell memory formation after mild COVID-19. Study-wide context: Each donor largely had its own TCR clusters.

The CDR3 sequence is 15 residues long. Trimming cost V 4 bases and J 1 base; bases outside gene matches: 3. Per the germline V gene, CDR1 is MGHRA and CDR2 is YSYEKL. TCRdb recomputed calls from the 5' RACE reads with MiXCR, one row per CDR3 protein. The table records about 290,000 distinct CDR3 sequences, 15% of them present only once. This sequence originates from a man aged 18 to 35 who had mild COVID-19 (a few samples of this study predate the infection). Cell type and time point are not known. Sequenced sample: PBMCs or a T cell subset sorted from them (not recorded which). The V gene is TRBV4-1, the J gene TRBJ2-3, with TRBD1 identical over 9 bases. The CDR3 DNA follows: TGCGCCAGCAGCCTCCGGACAGGGGGCACAGATACGCAGTATTTT. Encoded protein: CASSLRTGGTDTQYF.